This T cell receptor (beta chain) was sequenced for a study of OX40 agonist ivuxolimab in advanced cancers. For the wider study: Ivuxolimab was a fully human IgG2 agonistic monoclonal antibody targeting the costimulatory receptor OX40 (CD134). Partial responses occurred in three dose-escalation patients, of whom one had hepatocellular carcinoma and two had cutaneous melanoma. In the dose-escalation cohort, 82.7% of patients were male, and the mean age was around 60 years, with a range of roughly 20 to 79. Of the 50 or so patients in dose escalation, around 20 had hepatocellular carcinoma, approximately 15 had melanoma, 9 had renal cell carcinoma and 9 had head and neck cancer. Peripheral TCRbeta sequencing aimed to test whether ivuxolimab altered TCR sequence diversity and caused clonal T-cell expansion. Prior anti-PD-1, anti-PD-L1 or anti-CTLA-4 therapy was permitted, and 30% to 45% of dose-escalation patients had received checkpoint inhibitors. Intravenous ivuxolimab was administered to patients every 2 weeks at six dose levels: 0.01, 0.1, 0.3, 1.5, 3 and 10 mg/kg. The paper reports the monotherapy dose-escalation portion (N ≈ 50 patients) of the phase I ivuxolimab trial. What the study reported, not specific to this receptor: After ivuxolimab, expanded clones were on average more numerous among CD8+ T cells than among CD4+ T cells. Antigen specificity was not determined for the clonally expanded peripheral T cells. At doses of 0.1 to 3.0 mg/kg, clonal expansion of both CD4+ and CD8+ T cells in blood was seen between baseline and week 6. In partial responders in the 0.1-3.0 mg/kg groups, normalized peripheral clonal expansion was found to be among the lowest, especially among CD8+ T cells. Low levels of normalized T-cell clonal expansion were also shown by some nonresponding patients.

Patients with a history of autoimmune disease or receiving systemic immunosuppression were excluded from the trial. In every dose cohort, peripheral blood was drawn for TCR sequencing at baseline, cycle 4 day 1, and cycle 7 day 1. Samples came from an open-label, multicenter, first-in-human phase I dose-escalation trial of ivuxolimab. Adults with locally advanced or metastatic melanoma, renal cell carcinoma, hepatocellular carcinoma or head and neck squamous cell carcinoma were enrolled in the trial. Before TCR sequencing, CD4+ and CD8+ T cells were separately sorted from peripheral blood. Spanning cysteine to phenylalanine, the CDR3 consists of 12 amino acids. Only the CDR3 DNA is retained, 36 bases long and in frame from the first base. The V end loses 7 bases and the J end loses 10 bases, and a stretch of 16 bases separates them. Looking up the germline V gene yields CDR1 MDHEN and CDR2 SYDVKM.

Concerning this clone: The antigen this receptor binds is unknown. No much larger clonotype is one base removed from it; base qualities were not supplied.

Genomic DNA was extracted from sorted cells for sequencing of the TCRbeta CDR3 region. The immunoSEQ Assay was used to sequence the TCRbeta CDR3 regions. TCRdb limited this immuneACCESS table to in-frame rearrangements with V and J called. A share of clones is missing; checked studies link under half to unresolved V genes, and the rest is unexplained. For this sample the table gives 85,000 to 130,000 clones, of which less than 95% were detected only once. In total, the top ten clones hold approximately 0.34% of the sample. The rearrangement joined TRBV28 to TRBJ1-1, with no confidently assigned D gene. The starting material was CD4+ or CD8+ T cells sorted from blood, obtained in a trial of the OX40 agonist ivuxolimab. The clonotype comes from an adult with an advanced solid tumor such as melanoma, head and neck, liver or kidney cancer. CDR3 sequence: CASTQGWVGAFF. The nucleotide sequence reads TGTGCCAGCACCCAAGGGTGGGTGGGAGCTTTCTTT.